The T cell receptor beta chain described here comes from a study of cytomegalovirus exposure and HLA in healthy donors. Turning to this clone: Its antigen is still unknown.

Primers for the PCR totalled 60 Vbeta and 13 Jbeta. Produced via immunoSEQ multiplex PCR; TCRdb's table is partial and in-frame only. The sample has more than 95,000 clones, approximately 81% seen once. With 7 bases removed from V and 5 bases from J, the gap between germline ends came to 17 bases. CDR1 and CDR2 from the germline V gene are LNHDA and SQIVND (reference sequence). This CDR3 is 15 amino acids long. Overall study results and limits: Follow-up analysis seemed to connect common viral pathogens with several of the most significant clusters identified. In an earlier analysis, productive rearrangement rates for most beta V segments clustered near 87% or 30%.

The source is a woman aged 25 to 39 in good health and CMV-seronegative. The chain links TRBV19 to TRBJ2-2; possible D gene TRBD1, 6 bases. The sequencing input was PBMCs. This CDR3 reads CASTQNREGTGELFF. CDR3 DNA sequence: TGTGCCAGTACCCAGAACAGGGAAGGGACCGGGGAGCTGTTTTTT. Full variable domain (missing parts from reference TRBV19 and TRBJ2-2): DGGITQSPKYLFRKEGQNVTLSCEQNLNHDAMYWYRQDPGQGLRLIYYSQIVNDFQKGDIAEGYSVSREKKESFPLTVTSAQKNPTAFYLCASTQNREGTGELFFGEGSRLTVL.